Sequencing of this T cell receptor beta chain was carried out in a study of cytomegalovirus exposure and HLA in healthy donors. A word on this clone: The antigen is unknown.

The V segment lost 4 bases and the J segment 6 bases; nucleotides outside the gene matches: 8. Germline V gene sequence: CDR1 SGHRS, CDR2 YFSETQ. The length of the CDR3 is 15 residues. Here immunoSEQ multiplex PCR was the method, and the copy in TCRdb shows in-frame clones only, minus some. The sample lists 71,000 or so clones, about 94% occurring once. Study-wide points: According to a subsequent analysis, TCR clusters from the first cohort were inclined to appear together in the 120 validation repertoires. For cytomegalovirus status, the classifier reportedly gave diagnoses with high specificity and sensitivity. Most TCR sequences were seen very rarely across donors, but some public TCRs occurred in many.

This TCR was recovered from a man in his late teens or twenties in good health and CMV-seropositive. Sequenced input: PBMCs. This sequence joins TRBV5-1 and TRBJ1-4, with 8 bases matching TRBD1. The CDR3 bases are TGCGCCAGCAGCCCGTCGGACAGGGAGCATGAAAAACTGTTTTTT. Its protein product is CASSPSDREHEKLFF.